This T cell receptor (beta chain) comes out of a study of beta chain features in type 1 diabetes. On this clone itself: Its target is not known.

General study findings and limits: Resolution of whether HLA type affects TCRB rearrangement was not achieved here. For patients, the naive, central memory and Treg TCRB repertoires appeared more alike than for healthy donors.

The investigators reverse transcribed all of the isolated RNA, so they sequenced expressed TCRB transcripts. Some clones are missing from TCRdb's copy, which holds only in-frame ones; the method was immunoSEQ multiplex PCR. This sample has 860,000 or so clones, with about a sixth found just once. J lost 7 bases, V lost 7 bases, and 13 bases had no gene match. This CDR3 has 15 residues. Germline values: CDR1 MDHEN, CDR2 SYDVKM. The TCR comes from a woman younger than 35 in good health. Sequences were obtained from naive CD4+ T cells from blood. V and J are TRBV28 and TRBJ1-5, with 7 bases that match TRBD1. In nucleotides, the CDR3 is TGTGCCAGCACCACCCCGCGGACAGGAGGACAGCCCCAGCATTTT. This translates into CASTTPRTGGQPQHF.